This T cell receptor beta chain was obtained from a study of graft-versus-host responses after intestinal transplantation. The length of the CDR3 is 17 residues. Germline V gene lookup returns CDR1 KGHSH and CDR2 LQKENI. Deletions cut 0 bases from V and 2 bases from J, with 13 bases between. Measured with immunoSEQ multiplex PCR; TCRdb has only the in-frame clones, and not every one. The sample holds tens of thousands of clones, around 89% seen once. The sample holds a few counts of this clone. Its specificity is not known. The TCR sequence derives from a human donor who was the organ donor for an intestinal transplant. The sequenced sample was unstimulated CD4+ T cells sorted from spleen or lymph node cells, obtained before transplant. The chain carries TRBV18 and TRBJ1-4; D gene uncertain. The CDR3 DNA sequence: TGTGCCAGCTCACCACCAGAGGGATCGGCGACTAATGAAAAACTGTTTTTT. It codes for CASSPPEGSATNEKLFF.